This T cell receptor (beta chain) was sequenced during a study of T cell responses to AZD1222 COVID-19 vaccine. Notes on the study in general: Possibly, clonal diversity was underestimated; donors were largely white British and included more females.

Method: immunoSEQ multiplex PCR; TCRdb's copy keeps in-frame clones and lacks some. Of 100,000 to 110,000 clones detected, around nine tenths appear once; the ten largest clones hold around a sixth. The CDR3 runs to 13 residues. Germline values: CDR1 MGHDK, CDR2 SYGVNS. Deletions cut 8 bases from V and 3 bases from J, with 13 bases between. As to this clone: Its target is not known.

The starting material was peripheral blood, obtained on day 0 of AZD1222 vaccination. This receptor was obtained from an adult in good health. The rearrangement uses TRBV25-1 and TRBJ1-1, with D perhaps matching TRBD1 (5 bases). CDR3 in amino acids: CASHGDGHTEAFF. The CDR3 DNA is TGTGCCAGCCACGGGGACGGACACACTGAAGCTTTCTTT. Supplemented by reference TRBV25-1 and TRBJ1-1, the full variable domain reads EADIYQTPRYLVIGTGKKITLECSQTMGHDKMYWYQQDPGMELHLIHYSYGVNSTEKGDLSSESTVSRIRTEHFPLTLESARPSHTSQYLCASHGDGHTEAFFGQGTRLTVV.